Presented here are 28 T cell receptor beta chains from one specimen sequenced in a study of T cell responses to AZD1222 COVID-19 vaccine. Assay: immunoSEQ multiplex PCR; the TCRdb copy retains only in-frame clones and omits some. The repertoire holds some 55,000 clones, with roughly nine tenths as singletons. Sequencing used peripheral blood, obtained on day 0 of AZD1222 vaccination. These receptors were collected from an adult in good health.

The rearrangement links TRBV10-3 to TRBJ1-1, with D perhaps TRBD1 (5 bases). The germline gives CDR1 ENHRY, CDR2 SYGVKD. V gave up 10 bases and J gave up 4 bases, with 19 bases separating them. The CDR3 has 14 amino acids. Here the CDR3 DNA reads TGTGCCACCTCGCCAGGGCGGGGTGTCACTGAAGCTTTCTTT. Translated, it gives CATSPGRGVTEAFF.

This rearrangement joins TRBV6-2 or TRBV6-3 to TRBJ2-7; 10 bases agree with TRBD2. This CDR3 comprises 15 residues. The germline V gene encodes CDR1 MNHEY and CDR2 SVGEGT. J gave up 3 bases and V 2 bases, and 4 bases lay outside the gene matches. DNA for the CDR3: TGTGCCAGCAGTTACGAAACTAGCGGGGTCTACGAGCAGTACTTC. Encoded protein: CASSYETSGVYEQYF.

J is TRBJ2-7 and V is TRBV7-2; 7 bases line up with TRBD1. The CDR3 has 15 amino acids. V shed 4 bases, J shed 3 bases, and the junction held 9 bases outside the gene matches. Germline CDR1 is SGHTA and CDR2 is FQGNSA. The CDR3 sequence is CASSYHQGVFYEQYF. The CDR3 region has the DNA TGTGCCAGCAGCTACCACCAGGGGGTGTTCTACGAGCAGTACTTC.

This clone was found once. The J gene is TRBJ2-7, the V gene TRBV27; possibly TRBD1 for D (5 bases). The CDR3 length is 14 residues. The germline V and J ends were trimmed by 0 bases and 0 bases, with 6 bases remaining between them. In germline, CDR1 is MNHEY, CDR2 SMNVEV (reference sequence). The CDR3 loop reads CASSLSGLSYEQYF. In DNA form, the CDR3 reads TGTGCCAGCAGTTTATCGGGGCTCTCCTACGAGCAGTACTTC.

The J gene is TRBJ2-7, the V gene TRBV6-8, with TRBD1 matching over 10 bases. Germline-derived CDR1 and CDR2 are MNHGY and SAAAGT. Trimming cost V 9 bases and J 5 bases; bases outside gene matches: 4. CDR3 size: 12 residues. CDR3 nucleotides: TGTGCCAGGACAGGGGGCCTCCACGAGCAGTACTTC. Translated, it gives CARTGGLHEQYF.

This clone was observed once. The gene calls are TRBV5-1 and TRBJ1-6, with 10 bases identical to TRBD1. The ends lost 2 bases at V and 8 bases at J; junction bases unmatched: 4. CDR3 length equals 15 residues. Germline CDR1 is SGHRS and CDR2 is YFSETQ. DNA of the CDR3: TGCGCCAGCAGCTTACGACAGGGGGCGTATTCACCCCTCCACTTT. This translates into CASSLRQGAYSPLHF.

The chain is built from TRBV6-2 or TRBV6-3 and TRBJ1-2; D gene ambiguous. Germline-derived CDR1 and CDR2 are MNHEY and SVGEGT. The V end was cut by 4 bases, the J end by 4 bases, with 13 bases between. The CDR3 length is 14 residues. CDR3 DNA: TGTGCCAGCAGTTTCAAGGGTTCCGGCTATGGCTACACCTTC. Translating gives CASSFKGSGYGYTF.

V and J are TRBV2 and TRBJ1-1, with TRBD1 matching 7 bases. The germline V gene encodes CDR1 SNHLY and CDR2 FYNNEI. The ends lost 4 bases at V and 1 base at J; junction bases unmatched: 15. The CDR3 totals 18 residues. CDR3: CASSVFLGQGDRNTEAFF. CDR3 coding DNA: TGTGCCAGCAGTGTTTTTTTGGGCCAGGGGGATAGGAACACTGAAGCTTTCTTT.

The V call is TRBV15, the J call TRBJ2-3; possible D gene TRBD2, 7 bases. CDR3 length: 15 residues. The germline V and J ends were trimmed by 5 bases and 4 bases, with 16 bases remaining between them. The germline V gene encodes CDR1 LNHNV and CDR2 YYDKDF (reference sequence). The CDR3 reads CATSWSGGPADTQYF. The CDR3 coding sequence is TGTGCCACCAGCTGGTCCGGGGGGCCCGCAGATACGCAGTATTTT. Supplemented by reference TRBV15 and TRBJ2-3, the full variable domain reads DAMVIQNPRYQVTQFGKPVTLSCSQTLNHNVMYWYQQKSSQAPKLLFHYYDKDFNNEADTPDNFQSRRPNTSFCFLDIRSPGLGDTAMYLCATSWSGGPADTQYFGPGTRLTVL.

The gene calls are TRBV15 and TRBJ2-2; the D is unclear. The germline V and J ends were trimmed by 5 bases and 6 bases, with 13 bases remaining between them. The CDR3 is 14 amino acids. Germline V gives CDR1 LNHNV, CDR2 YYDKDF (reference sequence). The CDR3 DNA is TGTGCCACCAGCGCCCGAGAGAGGTCCGGGGAGCTGTTTTTT. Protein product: CATSARERSGELFF.

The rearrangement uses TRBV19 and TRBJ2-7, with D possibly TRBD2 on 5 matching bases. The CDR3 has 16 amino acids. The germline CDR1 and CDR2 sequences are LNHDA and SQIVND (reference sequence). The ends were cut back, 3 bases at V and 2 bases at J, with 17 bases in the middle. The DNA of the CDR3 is TGTGCCAGTAGTATGGGAGATACATCCACCACCTACGAGCAGTACTTC. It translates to CASSMGDTSTTYEQYF.

The CDR3 sequence is CASGTPGQYGYTF. The CDR3 coding sequence is TGTGCCAGCGGCACCCCTGGACAGTATGGCTACACCTTC. The chain combines TRBV6-5 with TRBJ1-2, with D tentatively TRBD1 (6 bases). With 8 bases removed from V and 5 bases from J, the gap between germline ends came to 15 bases. CDR1 is MNHEY, CDR2 SVGAGI, per germline. This CDR3 is 13 amino acids long.

The CDR3 DNA sequence: TGTGCCAGTAGTATGACAGGGAGCTCCTACAATGAGCAGTTCTTC. It codes for CASSMTGSSYNEQFF. The rearrangement links TRBV19 to TRBJ2-1; 7 nucleotides agree with TRBD1. The CDR3 runs to 15 residues. In germline, CDR1 is LNHDA, CDR2 SQIVND (reference sequence). V gave up 3 bases and J gave up 0 bases; unmatched junction bases: 2.

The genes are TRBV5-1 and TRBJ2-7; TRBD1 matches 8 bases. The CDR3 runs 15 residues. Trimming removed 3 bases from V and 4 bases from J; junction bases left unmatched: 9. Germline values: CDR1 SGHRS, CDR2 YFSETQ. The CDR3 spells CASSSNRGSPYEQYF. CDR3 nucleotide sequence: TGCGCCAGCAGCTCTAACAGGGGGTCCCCTTACGAGCAGTACTTC.

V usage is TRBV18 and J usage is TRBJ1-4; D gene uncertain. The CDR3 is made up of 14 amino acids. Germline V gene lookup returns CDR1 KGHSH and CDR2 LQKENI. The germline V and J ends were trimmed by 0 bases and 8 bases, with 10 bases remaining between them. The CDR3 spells CASSPPSTGEKLFF. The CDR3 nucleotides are TGTGCCAGCTCACCACCCTCAACGGGGGAAAAACTGTTTTTT.

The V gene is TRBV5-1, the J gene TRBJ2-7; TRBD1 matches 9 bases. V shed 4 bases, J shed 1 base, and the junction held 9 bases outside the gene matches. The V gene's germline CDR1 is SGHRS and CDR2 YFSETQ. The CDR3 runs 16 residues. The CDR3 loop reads CASSTNTGQGSYEQYF. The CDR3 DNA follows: TGCGCCAGCAGCACGAACACGGGACAGGGATCCTACGAGCAGTACTTC.

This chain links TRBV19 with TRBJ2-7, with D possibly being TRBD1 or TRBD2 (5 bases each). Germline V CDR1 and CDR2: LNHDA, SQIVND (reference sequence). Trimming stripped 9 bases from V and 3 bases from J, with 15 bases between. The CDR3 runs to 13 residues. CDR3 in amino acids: CASGAGAGYEQYF. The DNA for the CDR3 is TGTGCCAGCGGGGCTGGGGCGGGCTACGAGCAGTACTTC.

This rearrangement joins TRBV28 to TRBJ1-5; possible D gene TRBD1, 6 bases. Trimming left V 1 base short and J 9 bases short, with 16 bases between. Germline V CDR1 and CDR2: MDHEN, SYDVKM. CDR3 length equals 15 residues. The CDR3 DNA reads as TGTGCCAGCAGTTTATCGGGGGGCGGGGTGAGGCCCCAGCATTTT. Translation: CASSLSGGGVRPQHF.

CDR3 coding DNA: TGTGCCAGCAGCTCGCCGTTGAGGGGGCGAACCTACGAGCAGTACTTC. It specifies CASSSPLRGRTYEQYF. The chain recombines TRBV5-4 with TRBJ2-7, with 7 bases aligning to TRBD1. Trimming took 3 bases from V and 2 from J; bases not matched to a gene: 11. The germline V gene encodes CDR1 SGHNT and CDR2 YYREEE (reference sequence). The CDR3 has 16 residues.

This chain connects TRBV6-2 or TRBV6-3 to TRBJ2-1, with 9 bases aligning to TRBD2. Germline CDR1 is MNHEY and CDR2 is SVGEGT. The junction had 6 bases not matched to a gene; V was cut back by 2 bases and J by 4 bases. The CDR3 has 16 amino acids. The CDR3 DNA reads TGTGCCAGCAGTTACCCCCTGACTAGCGGATACAATGAGCAGTTCTTC. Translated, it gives CASSYPLTSGYNEQFF.

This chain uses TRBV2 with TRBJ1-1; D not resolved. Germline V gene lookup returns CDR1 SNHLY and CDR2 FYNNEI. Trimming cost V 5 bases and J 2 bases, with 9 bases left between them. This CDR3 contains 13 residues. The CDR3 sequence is CASSQDRNTEAFF. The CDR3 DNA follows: TGTGCCAGCAGTCAGGACCGTAACACTGAAGCTTTCTTT.

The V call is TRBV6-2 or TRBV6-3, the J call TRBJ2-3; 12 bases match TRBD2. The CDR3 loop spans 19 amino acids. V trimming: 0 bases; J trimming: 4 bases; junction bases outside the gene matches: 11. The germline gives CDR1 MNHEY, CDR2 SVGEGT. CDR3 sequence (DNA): TGTGCCAGCAGTTACTCCTCCTCTAGCGGGGGGGCCCTCGCAGATACGCAGTATTTT. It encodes CASSYSSSSGGALADTQYF.

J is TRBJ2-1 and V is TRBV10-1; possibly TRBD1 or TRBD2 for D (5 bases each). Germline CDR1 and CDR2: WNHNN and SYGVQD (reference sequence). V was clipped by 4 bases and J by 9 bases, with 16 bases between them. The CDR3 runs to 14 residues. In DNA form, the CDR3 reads TGCGCCAGCAGTGCGGGGCAGGGCCCTACTGAGCAGTTCTTC. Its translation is CASSAGQGPTEQFF.

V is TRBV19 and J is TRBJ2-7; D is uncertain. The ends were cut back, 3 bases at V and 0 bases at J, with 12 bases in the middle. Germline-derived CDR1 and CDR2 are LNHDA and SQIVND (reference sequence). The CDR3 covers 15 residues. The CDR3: CASSIGSPRSYEQYF. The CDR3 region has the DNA TGTGCCAGTAGTATTGGGTCGCCCCGCTCCTACGAGCAGTACTTC.

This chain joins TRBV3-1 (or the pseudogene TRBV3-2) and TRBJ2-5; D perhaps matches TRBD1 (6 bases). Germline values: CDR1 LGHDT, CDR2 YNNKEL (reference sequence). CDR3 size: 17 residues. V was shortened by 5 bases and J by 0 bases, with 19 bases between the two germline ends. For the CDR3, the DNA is TGTGCCAGCAGCTACAAGTTCGGGACACCGTACCAAGAGACCCAGTACTTC. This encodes CASSYKFGTPYQETQYF.

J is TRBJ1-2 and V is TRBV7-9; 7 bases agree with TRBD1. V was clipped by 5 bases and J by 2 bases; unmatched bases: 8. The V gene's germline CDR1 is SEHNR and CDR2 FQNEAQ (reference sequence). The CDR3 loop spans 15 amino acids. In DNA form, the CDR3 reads TGTGCCAGCAGCCCTCAAGAGACAGGGAACTATGGCTACACCTTC. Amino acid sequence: CASSPQETGNYGYTF.

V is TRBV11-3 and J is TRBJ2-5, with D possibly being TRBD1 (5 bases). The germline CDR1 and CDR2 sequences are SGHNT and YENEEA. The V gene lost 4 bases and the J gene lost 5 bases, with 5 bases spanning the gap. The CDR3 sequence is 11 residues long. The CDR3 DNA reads TGTGCCAGCAGCTCAGGGGAGACCCAGTACTTC. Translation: CASSSGETQYF.

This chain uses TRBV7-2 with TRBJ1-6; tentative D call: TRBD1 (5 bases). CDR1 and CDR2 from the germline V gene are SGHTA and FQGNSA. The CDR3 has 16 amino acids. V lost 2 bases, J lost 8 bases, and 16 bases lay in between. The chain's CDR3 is CASSLYQDIADSPLHF. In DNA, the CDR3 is TGTGCCAGCAGCTTATACCAGGACATAGCCGATTCACCCCTCCACTTT.